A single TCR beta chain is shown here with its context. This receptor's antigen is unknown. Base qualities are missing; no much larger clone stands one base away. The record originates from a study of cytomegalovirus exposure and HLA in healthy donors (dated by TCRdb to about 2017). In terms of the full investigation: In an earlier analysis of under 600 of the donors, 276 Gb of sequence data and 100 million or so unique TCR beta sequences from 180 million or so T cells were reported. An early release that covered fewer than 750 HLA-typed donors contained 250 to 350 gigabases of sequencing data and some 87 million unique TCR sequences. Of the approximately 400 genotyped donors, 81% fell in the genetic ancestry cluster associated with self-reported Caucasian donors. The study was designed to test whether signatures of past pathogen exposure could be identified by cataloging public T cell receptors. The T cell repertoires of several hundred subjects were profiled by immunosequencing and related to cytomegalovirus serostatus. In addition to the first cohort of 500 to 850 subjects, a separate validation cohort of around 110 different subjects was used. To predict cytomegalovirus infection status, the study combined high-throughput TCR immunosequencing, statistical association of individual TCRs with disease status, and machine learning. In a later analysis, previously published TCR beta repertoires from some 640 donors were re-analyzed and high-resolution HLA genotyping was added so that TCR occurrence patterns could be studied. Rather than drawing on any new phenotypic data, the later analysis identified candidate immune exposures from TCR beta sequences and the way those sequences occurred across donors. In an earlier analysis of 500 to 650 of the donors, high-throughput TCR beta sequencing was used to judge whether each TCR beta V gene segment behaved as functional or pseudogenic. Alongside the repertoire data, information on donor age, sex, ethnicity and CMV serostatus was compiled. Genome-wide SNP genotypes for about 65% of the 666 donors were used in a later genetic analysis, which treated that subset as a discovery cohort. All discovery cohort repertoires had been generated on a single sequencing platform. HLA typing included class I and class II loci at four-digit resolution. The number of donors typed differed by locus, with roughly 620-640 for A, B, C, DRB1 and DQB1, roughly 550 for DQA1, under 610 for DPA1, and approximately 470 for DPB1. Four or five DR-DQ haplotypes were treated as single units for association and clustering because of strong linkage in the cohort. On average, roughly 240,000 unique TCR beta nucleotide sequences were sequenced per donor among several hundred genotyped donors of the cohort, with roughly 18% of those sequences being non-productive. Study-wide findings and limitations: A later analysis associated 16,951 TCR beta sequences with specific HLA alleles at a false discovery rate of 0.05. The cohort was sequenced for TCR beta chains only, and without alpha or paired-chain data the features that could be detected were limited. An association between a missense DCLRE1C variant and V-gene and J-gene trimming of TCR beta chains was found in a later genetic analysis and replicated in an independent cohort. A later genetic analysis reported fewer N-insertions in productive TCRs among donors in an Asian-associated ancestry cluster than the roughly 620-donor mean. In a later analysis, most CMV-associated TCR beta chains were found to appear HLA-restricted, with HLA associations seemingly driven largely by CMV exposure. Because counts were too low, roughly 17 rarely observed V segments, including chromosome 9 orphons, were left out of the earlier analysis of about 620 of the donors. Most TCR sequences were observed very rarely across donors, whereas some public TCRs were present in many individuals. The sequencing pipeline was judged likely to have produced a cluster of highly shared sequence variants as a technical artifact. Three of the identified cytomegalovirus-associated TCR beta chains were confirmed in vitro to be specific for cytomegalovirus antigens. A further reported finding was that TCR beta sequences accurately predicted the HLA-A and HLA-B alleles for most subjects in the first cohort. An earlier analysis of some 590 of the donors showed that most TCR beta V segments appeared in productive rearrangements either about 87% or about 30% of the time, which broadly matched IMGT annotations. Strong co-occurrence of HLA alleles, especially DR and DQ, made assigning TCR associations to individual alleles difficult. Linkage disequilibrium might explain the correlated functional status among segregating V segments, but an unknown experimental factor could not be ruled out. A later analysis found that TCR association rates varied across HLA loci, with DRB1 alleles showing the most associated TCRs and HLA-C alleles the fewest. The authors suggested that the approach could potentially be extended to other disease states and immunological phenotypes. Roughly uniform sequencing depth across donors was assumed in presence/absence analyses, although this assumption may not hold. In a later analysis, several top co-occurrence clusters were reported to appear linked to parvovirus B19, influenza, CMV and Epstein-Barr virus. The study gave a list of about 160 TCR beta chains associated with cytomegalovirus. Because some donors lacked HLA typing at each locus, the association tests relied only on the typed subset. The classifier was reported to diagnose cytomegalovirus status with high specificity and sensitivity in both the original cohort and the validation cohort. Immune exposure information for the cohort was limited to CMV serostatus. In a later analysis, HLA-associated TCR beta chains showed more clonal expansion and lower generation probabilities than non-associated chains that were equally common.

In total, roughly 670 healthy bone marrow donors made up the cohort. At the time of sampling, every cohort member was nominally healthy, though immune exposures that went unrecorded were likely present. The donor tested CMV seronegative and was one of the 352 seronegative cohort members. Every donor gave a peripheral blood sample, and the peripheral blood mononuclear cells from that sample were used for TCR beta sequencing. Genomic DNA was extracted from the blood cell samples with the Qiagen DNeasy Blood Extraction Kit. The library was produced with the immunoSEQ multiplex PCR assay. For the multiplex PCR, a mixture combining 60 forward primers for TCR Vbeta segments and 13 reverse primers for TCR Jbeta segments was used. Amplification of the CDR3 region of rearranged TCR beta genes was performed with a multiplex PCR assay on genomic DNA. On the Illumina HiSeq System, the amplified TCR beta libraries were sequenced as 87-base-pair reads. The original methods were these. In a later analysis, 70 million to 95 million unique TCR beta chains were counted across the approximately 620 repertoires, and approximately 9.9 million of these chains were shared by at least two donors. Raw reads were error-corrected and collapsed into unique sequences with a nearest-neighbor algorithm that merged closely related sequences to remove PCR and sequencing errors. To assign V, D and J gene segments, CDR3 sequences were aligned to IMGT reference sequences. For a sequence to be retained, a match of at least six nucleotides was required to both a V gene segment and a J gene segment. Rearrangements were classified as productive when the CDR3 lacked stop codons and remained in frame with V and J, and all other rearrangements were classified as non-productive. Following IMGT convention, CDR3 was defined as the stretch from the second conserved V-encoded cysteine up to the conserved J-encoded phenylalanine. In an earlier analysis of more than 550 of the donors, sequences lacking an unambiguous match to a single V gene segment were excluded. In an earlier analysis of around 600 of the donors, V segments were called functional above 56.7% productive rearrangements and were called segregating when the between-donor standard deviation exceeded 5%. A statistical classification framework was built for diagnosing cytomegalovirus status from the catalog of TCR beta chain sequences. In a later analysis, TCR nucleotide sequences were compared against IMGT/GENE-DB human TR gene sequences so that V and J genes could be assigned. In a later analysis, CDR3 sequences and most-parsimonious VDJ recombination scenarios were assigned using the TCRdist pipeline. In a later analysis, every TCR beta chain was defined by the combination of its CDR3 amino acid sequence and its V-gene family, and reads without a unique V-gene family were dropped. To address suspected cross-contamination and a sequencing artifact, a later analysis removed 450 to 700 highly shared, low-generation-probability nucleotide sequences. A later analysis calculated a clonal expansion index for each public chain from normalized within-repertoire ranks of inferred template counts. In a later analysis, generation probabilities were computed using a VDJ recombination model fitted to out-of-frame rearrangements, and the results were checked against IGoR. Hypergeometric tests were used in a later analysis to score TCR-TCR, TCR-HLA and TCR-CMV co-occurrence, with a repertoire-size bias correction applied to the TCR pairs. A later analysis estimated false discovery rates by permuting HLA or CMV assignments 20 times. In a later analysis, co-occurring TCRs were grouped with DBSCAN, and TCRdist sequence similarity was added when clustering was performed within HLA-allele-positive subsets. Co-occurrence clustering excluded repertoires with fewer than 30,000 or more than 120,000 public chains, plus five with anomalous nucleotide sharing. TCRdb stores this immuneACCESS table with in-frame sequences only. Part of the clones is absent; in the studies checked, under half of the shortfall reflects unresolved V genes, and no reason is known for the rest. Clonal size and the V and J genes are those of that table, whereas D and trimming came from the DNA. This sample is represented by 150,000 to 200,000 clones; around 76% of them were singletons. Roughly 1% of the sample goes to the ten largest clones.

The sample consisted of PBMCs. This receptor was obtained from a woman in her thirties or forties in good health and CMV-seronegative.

The bases are TGTGCCAGCAGCGCCTGGACAGGGGGCGCTAATGAAAAACTGTTTTTT. Its protein is CASSAWTGGANEKLFF. Rearrangement joined TRBV7-9 to TRBJ1-4; 11 of the junction bases match TRBD1. The CDR3 goes from the cysteine to the phenylalanine over 16 residues. The kept DNA is CDR3 alone, 48 bases in frame from the first base. V ends up 5 bases short and J 3 bases short, with an unmatched junction base count of 5. CDR1 and CDR2 are read off the germline V gene (reference sequence) as SEHNR and FQNEAQ.